These 19 T cell receptor beta chains were sequenced from one sample in a study of CD8+CD57+ T cells in acquired aplastic anemia. The template used for profiling TCR beta VDJ and CDR3 was genomic DNA. One entry per CDR3 protein, called by TCRdb with MiXCR from the reads. The sample has 150,000 to 200,000 distinct CDR3 sequences; around 47% are singletons. The sequenced patients had an expansion of CD8+CD57+ cells seen by flow cytometry. Sequencing was carried out using sorted CD4+, CD8+, or CD8+CD57+ T cells (not recorded which) from PBMCs. The receptor source for this set is a human donor with aplastic anemia.

There are many counts of this clonotype. This sequence joins TRBV19 and TRBJ1-1; 9 bases line up with TRBD1. The CDR3 runs to 15 residues. The germline gives CDR1 LNHDA, CDR2 SQIVND (reference sequence). Unmatched junction bases numbered 8, after V lost 5 bases and J lost 4 bases. As DNA, the CDR3 is TGTGCCAGTAGTGCGGGACAGGGCTGGGGCACTGAAGCTTTCTTT. This translates into CASSAGQGWGTEAFF.

The chain joins TRBV20-1 to TRBJ1-1; D ambiguous. V lost 1 base, J lost 0 bases, and 12 bases lay in between. Germline CDR1 DFQATT, CDR2 SNEGSKA (reference sequence). CDR3 length equals 15 residues. The CDR3 DNA follows: TGCAGTGCTAGAGGGACGGATCCAATGAACACTGAAGCTTTCTTT. Its translation: CSARGTDPMNTEAFF.

This rearrangement joins TRBV19 to TRBJ1-6, with 9 bases fitting TRBD1. The CDR3 is 15 residues long. Looked up from germline, CDR1 is LNHDA and CDR2 is SQIVND (reference sequence). V lost 5 bases to trimming and J lost 10 bases; unmatched junction nucleotides: 9. The DNA for the CDR3 is TGTGCCAGTAGTCCTCCGGACAGGGGCAAGTCACCCCTCCACTTT. Translated: CASSPPDRGKSPLHF.

This clonotype was detected a few times. The gene calls are TRBV5-5 and TRBJ2-2; possible D gene TRBD1, 5 bases. Trimming removed 0 bases at V and 4 bases at J, with 10 bases between. CDR3 length equals 15 residues. The V gene's germline CDR1 is SGHKS and CDR2 YYEKEE (reference sequence). CDR3 amino acids: CASSLVSGITGELFF. The CDR3 region has the DNA TGTGCCAGCAGCTTGGTTTCAGGGATCACCGGGGAGCTGTTTTTT.

The V call is TRBV20-1, the J call TRBJ2-3; no definite D call. The length of the CDR3 is 14 residues. Germline-derived CDR1 and CDR2 are DFQATT and SNEGSKA (reference sequence). Trimming took off 0 bases at V and 3 bases at J, with 10 bases between the two ends. This chain's CDR3 is CSARDQGETDTQYF. For the CDR3, the DNA is TGCAGTGCTAGAGATCAAGGAGAGACAGATACGCAGTATTTT.

This clonotype was counted ten times or more. The rearrangement uses TRBV19 and TRBJ1-2; 7 bases map to TRBD1. The germline CDR1 and CDR2 sequences are LNHDA and SQIVND (reference sequence). J lost 4 bases, V lost 10 bases, and 3 bases had no gene match. This CDR3 is built from 11 residues. CDR3 nucleotides: TGTGCCACCGGGGACAGCTATGGCTACACCTTC. Its translation: CATGDSYGYTF. Complete variable domain (other parts from reference TRBV19 and TRBJ1-2): DGGITQSPKYLFRKEGQNVTLSCEQNLNHDAMYWYRQDPGQGLRLIYYSQIVNDFQKGDIAEGYSVSREKKESFPLTVTSAQKNPTAFYLCATGDSYGYTFGSGTRLTVV.

With regard to this clonotype: An end of the junction differs from the germline gene, which may be a read error. J is TRBJ1-2 and V is TRBV12-3 or TRBV12-4; a possible D gene is TRBD1 (6 bases). CDR3 length: 16 amino acids. CDR3 amino acids: CASSSRGRGSNHGYTF. The CDR3 bases are TGTGCCAGCAGCAGCAGGGGACGGGGTTCTAACCATGGCTACACCTTC.

This chain joins TRBV24-1 and TRBJ1-2; D is perhaps TRBD1 (5 bases). The V and J ends lost 5 bases and 1 base respectively, with 16 bases between them. The CDR3 extends over 16 amino acids. Germline CDR1 and CDR2: KGHDR and SFDVKD. Here the CDR3 DNA reads TGTGCCACCAGTGTGGGCTCCGGGACCAGTAACTATGGCTACACCTTC. Its translation: CATSVGSGTSNYGYTF.

As DNA, the CDR3 is TGTGCCATCAGTGAGGGGCCAACAGGGGATTCACCCCTCCACTTT. Translation gives CAISEGPTGDSPLHF. This sequence joins TRBV10-3 and TRBJ1-6; 7 positions match TRBD1. The CDR3 is made up of 15 amino acids. Germline CDR1 reads ENHRY; CDR2 reads SYGVKD. Trimming removed 2 bases from V and 8 bases from J; junction bases left unmatched: 6.

This clonotype was seen only once. The V and J genes are TRBV5-1 and TRBJ1-1; possible D gene TRBD1, 5 bases. The CDR3 length is 14 residues. Trimming stripped 4 bases from V and 2 bases from J, with 12 bases between. Germline CDR1 reads SGHRS; CDR2 reads YFSETQ. CDR3 residues: CASSGQGINTEAFF. DNA of the CDR3: TGCGCCAGCAGCGGCCAGGGAATAAACACTGAAGCTTTCTTT.

Concerning this clonotype itself: The junction does not match germline at one end; this may be a read error. This chain joins TRBV11-2 and TRBJ1-6; D might be TRBD1 (6 bases). The CDR3 runs to 16 residues. Looked up from germline, CDR1 is SGHAT and CDR2 is FQNNGV. CDR3 coding DNA: TGTGCCTGCAGCCAAGGGGGAATCCGGTATAATTCACCCCTCCACTTT. This codes for CACSQGGIRYNSPLHF.

This clonotype was seen at least ten times. The V call is TRBV7-9, the J call TRBJ2-1; D not certain. The CDR3 runs to 13 residues. Germline CDR1 is SEHNR and CDR2 is FQNEAQ (reference sequence). V lost 4 bases and J lost 2, with 6 bases in between. This CDR3 reads CASSSFTYNEQFF. DNA of the CDR3: TGTGCCAGCAGCTCGTTCACCTACAATGAGCAGTTCTTC.

This clonotype was detected ten times or more. The chain uses TRBV10-1 and TRBJ1-2, with D possibly being TRBD1 (5 bases). CDR1 and CDR2 from the germline V gene are WNHNN and SYGVQD (reference sequence). V lost 6 bases, J lost 4 bases, and 24 bases lay in between. This CDR3 has 17 amino acids. The CDR3 loop reads CASRERFDPRVVYGYTF. CDR3 nucleotide sequence: TGCGCCAGCAGGGAGAGGTTCGACCCCAGGGTAGTCTATGGCTACACCTTC.

The chain is built from TRBV2 and TRBJ2-7; 11 nucleotides line up with TRBD2. Germline CDR1 SNHLY, CDR2 FYNNEI. The CDR3 runs 17 residues. Trimming took 4 bases from V and 0 from J; bases not matched to a gene: 8. The chain's CDR3 is CASSVTASGGPSYEQYF. Here the CDR3 DNA reads TGTGCCAGCAGTGTGACGGCTAGCGGGGGGCCCTCCTACGAGCAGTACTTC.

This clonotype was counted at least ten times. The V call is TRBV19, the J call TRBJ1-5; 7 nucleotides agree with TRBD1. V lost 6 bases and J lost 12; bases outside the gene matches: 11. The germline CDR1 and CDR2 sequences are LNHDA and SQIVND (reference sequence). The CDR3 is 13 residues long. CDR3 coding DNA: TGTGCCAGTAGCTCGGACAGGTTGTGGTTCCAGCATTTT. As protein: CASSSDRLWFQHF.

Concerning this clonotype itself: No conserved phenylalanine or tryptophan ends this CDR3, so it is likely a read error. V gene TRBV11-2 combines with J gene TRBJ2-5; D is possibly TRBD1 (6 bases). CDR1 is SGHAT and CDR2 is FQNNGV in the germline V gene. The CDR3 runs 17 residues. CDR3 protein: CASSLRFRGRGQETQYS. CDR3 in DNA: TGCGCCAGCAGCTTAAGGTTCAGGGGAAGAGGGCAAGAGACCCAGTACTCC.

This clonotype was observed many times. The chain couples TRBV6-1 to TRBJ1-4, with a weak D call TRBD1 (5 bases). This CDR3 comprises 13 residues. Trimming removed 5 bases at V and 7 bases at J, with 11 bases between. Germline values: CDR1 MNHNS, CDR2 SASEGT. Here the CDR3 reads CASSQQESEKLFF. The CDR3 DNA reads TGTGCCAGCAGTCAACAGGAAAGTGAAAAACTGTTTTTT.

Note on this clonotype: Since no conserved phenylalanine or tryptophan closes the CDR3, a read error is the likely cause. The chain joins TRBV4-2 to TRBJ2-7, with 12 bases lining up with TRBD1. From germline, CDR1 is LGHNA and CDR2 YNFKEQ. The CDR3 consists of 17 residues. V shed 3 bases and J 7 bases; nucleotides not matched to a gene: 13. The CDR3 bases are TGTGCCAGCAGCCACCAAATGTCGGGACAGGGGGCGGGGGAGCAGTACTCC. Its protein product is CASSHQMSGQGAGEQYS.

The genes are TRBV29-1 and TRBJ1-5; 8 bases agree with TRBD1. The J segment lost 2 bases and the V segment lost 6 bases, leaving 9 bases of the junction unmatched. CDR3 size: 15 residues. Germline loops: CDR1 SQVTM, CDR2 ANQGSEA. The CDR3 DNA reads as TGCAGCGTGCAACTACAGGGGGAAGGCAATCAGCCCCAGCATTTT. Translation gives CSVQLQGEGNQPQHF. The whole variable domain, remainder taken from reference TRBV29-1 and TRBJ1-5, is SAVISQKPSRDICQRGTSLTIQCQVDSQVTMMFWYRQQPGQSLTLIATANQGSEATYESGFVIDKFPISRPNLTFSTLTVSNMSPEDSSIYLCSVQLQGEGNQPQHFGDGTRLSIL.